This T cell receptor (beta chain) was identified in a study of PD-1 blockade in mismatch repair-deficient tumors. Study-level information: Enrolled about 2012-2016, patients had progressing, pretreated mismatch repair-deficient cancers of about a dozen types. Study conclusions and caveats: After pembrolizumab, tumor-resident clones rose rapidly, then generally contracted before radiologic responses.

For this clone: The antigen is unknown.

Mismatch repair deficiency was confirmed in all patients, by PCR or immunohistochemistry. Three pembrolizumab responders had their TCRs sequenced. Germline V gene lookup returns CDR1 LNHDA and CDR2 SQIVND (reference sequence). CDR3 length equals 16 residues. J lost 0 bases, V lost 4 bases, and 5 bases had no gene match. TCRdb's copy holds only in-frame clones and misses some; the assay was immunoSEQ multiplex PCR. Here the sample spans 14,000 or so clones, roughly 82% being singletons. The chain couples TRBV19 to TRBJ2-3, with 9 bases matching TRBD2. Sequenced material: PBMCs, taken about 15 weeks after starting pembrolizumab. The sequence was obtained from an adult with mismatch repair-deficient cancer. The CDR3 sequence is CASSTGLALSTDTQYF. In nucleotides, the CDR3 is TGTGCCAGTAGTACCGGACTAGCGCTTAGCACAGATACGCAGTATTTT.